This section outlines one T cell receptor beta chain sequence together with its context. Its cognate antigen is unknown. The data belong to a study of T cell responses to AZD1222 COVID-19 vaccine. Overall study results and limits: With two AZD1222 doses given, Spike-specific TCR breadth and depth both rose. Reportedly, close to half of spike-specific TCRs are directed against unmutated variant regions. Sampling that yielded the repertoires occurred only after the peak T cell response.

TCRdb's copy holds only in-frame clones and misses some; the assay was immunoSEQ multiplex PCR. Among roughly 120,000 clones listed, roughly 87% were seen once. Per the germline V gene, CDR1 is SGHAT and CDR2 is FQNNGV. The CDR3 runs to 13 residues. The V end lost 3 bases, the J end lost 0 bases, and 3 bases lay between the germline ends. The sequenced sample was peripheral blood, obtained on day 0 of MenACWY control vaccination. This clonotype was obtained from an adult in good health. The rearrangement links TRBV11-2 to TRBJ1-3; D gene uncertain. The CDR3 nucleotides read TGTGCCAGCAGCTTTTTCTCTGGAAACACCATATATTTT. Its translation is CASSFFSGNTIYF.